This TCR beta chain emerged from a study of blood T cells in healthy people across ages. Overall study: About one barcoded beta molecule per two T cells was the capture yield of template switching. General study results and limits: One million T cells yielded diversity estimates that were considered underestimates.

Trimming shortened V by 1 base and J by 3 bases, and 7 bases separated the two germline ends. CDR1 is SGHAT and CDR2 is FQDESV in the germline V gene (reference sequence). The CDR3 loop spans 13 amino acids. A remark on this clonotype: Antigen: not known.

The second PCR ran about 6 to 12 cycles with a sample-barcoded 5' primer and J-beta primers. TCRdb reprocessed the 5' RACE reads with MiXCR, giving one entry per CDR3 protein. This table holds about 1.1 million distinct CDR3 sequences, roughly two fifths found once. V and J are TRBV11-1 and TRBJ2-7, with D unresolved. The sequence was collected from a man between 18 and 29 years old in good health. Sequencing was performed on blood. The CDR3 coding sequence is TGTGCCAGCAGCTTAGAATTTGGCTACGAGCAGTACTTC. Translation gives CASSLEFGYEQYF.